A single sample is the source of the 18 T cell receptor beta chains below, sequenced in a study of T cells after yellow fever vaccination (dated 2019 in TCRdb). Library generation was performed with 5' RACE. The reads were generated on an Illumina NovaSeq 6000. TCRdb reprocessed the public reads (quality trimming at Q25 with fastp, clone calling with MiXCR) and kept in-frame beta chains. All rows with the same CDR3 protein become a single entry with the most common DNA and genes. The table for this sample lists some 320,000 distinct CDR3 sequences; 4.1% of them were counted only once. The top ten hold about 26% of the sample. Sample treatment or condition, as interpreted from the label and publication: live attenuated yellow fever vaccine strain. Sequencing used PBMCs, obtained 5 days after the yellow fever booster vaccination. Receptors were obtained from a man younger than 35 who received the YFV17D yellow fever vaccine.

This clonotype was picked up many times. The chain couples TRBV6-1 to TRBJ1-1, with 8 bases aligning to TRBD1. Germline values: CDR1 MNHNS, CDR2 SASEGT. V shed 6 bases, J shed 0 bases, and the junction held 3 bases outside the gene matches. The CDR3 is 14 amino acids. This chain's CDR3 is CASSDRGMNTEAFF. CDR3 DNA: TGTGCCAGCAGCGACAGGGGAATGAACACTGAAGCTTTCTTT.

This clonotype has ten or more counts. The J gene is TRBJ2-7, the V gene TRBV5-1; 8 nucleotides line up with TRBD2. The length of the CDR3 is 16 residues. Germline trimming cut 1 base from V and 0 bases from J; bases unmatched to any gene: 6. Germline values: CDR1 SGHRS, CDR2 YFSETQ. Here the CDR3 reads CASSLLSGGPSYEQYF. For the CDR3, the DNA is TGCGCCAGCAGCTTGTTATCGGGGGGGCCCTCCTACGAGCAGTACTTC.

This clonotype was detected ten times or more. CDR3 nucleotides: TGCGCCAGCAGCCAAGATCCCCCAGGGGGCCACTCACCCCTCCACTTT. Translating it yields CASSQDPPGGHSPLHF. The V and J genes are TRBV4-1 and TRBJ1-6; TRBD1 aligns across 8 bases. This CDR3 comprises 16 residues. The germline CDR1 and CDR2 sequences are MGHRA and YSYEKL. The trim removed 0 bases at V and 10 bases at J, leaving 8 bases unmatched.

This clonotype has at least ten counts. The chain links TRBV4-1 to TRBJ2-3; D may match TRBD1 or TRBD2 (6 bases each). CDR1 MGHRA and CDR2 YSYEKL come from the germline V gene. Trimming left V 4 bases short and J 3 bases short, with 17 bases between. CDR3 length: 16 residues. The CDR3 DNA reads TGCGCCAGCAGCCCTCGGTCGGGGGCTAGTACAGATACGCAGTATTTT. Translating gives CASSPRSGASTDTQYF.

This clonotype turned up a few times. The V gene is TRBV12-3 or TRBV12-4, the J gene TRBJ2-5; possibly TRBD1 for D (5 bases). The CDR3 is made up of 14 amino acids. The germline V and J ends were trimmed by 2 bases and 5 bases, with 12 bases remaining between them. In DNA form, the CDR3 reads TGTGCCAGCAGTTTATTGGGGCCTGGGGAGACCCAGTACTTC. Translation gives CASSLLGPGETQYF.

The chain uses TRBV5-1 and TRBJ1-2; 8 nucleotides match TRBD1. The ends lost 3 bases at V and 8 bases at J; junction bases unmatched: 0. Germline V gives CDR1 SGHRS, CDR2 YFSETQ. The CDR3 has 11 amino acids. CDR3: CASSSGGGYTF. For the CDR3, the DNA is TGCGCCAGCAGCTCAGGGGGCGGCTACACCTTC.

This clonotype was picked up a small number of times. The rearrangement uses TRBV27 and TRBJ2-7; D call uncertain. The CDR3 runs 11 residues. Looked up from germline, CDR1 is MNHEY and CDR2 is SMNVEV (reference sequence). As DNA, the CDR3 is TGTGCCAGCAGCCCTAGGAGATTCCTGAACGTC. Protein product: CASSPRRFLNV.

This clonotype was recorded at least ten times. V usage is TRBV5-5 and J usage is TRBJ2-3; weak D call: TRBD1 (5 bases). V was pared by 2 bases and J by 2 bases, with 9 bases between. The CDR3 is 14 amino acids. CDR1 SGHKS and CDR2 YYEKEE come from the germline V gene (reference sequence). The CDR3 is CASSLGAFTDTQYF. Written as DNA, the CDR3 is TGTGCCAGCAGCTTAGGGGCCTTCACAGATACGCAGTATTTT.

This clonotype was observed many times. J is TRBJ1-5 and V is TRBV5-5; D uncertain. Between the trimmed V and J ends, which lost 1 base and 7 bases, there was a span of 9 bases. CDR3 length: 13 amino acids. The V gene's germline CDR1 is SGHKS and CDR2 YYEKEE (reference sequence). CDR3 residues: CASSLYGRQPQHF. In nucleotides, the CDR3 is TGTGCCAGCAGCTTGTATGGCCGACAGCCCCAGCATTTT.

Worth noting for this clonotype: No conserved phenylalanine or tryptophan ends this CDR3, so it is likely a read error. The chain uses TRBV9 and TRBJ2-3; 8 nucleotides line up with TRBD1. CDR3 length: 15 residues. From germline, CDR1 is SGDLS and CDR2 YYNGEE. Losses at the gene ends were 2 bases for V and 2 bases for J; bases not matched to a gene: 4. CDR3: CASSVRTGITDTQYS. The CDR3 DNA reads as TGTGCCAGCAGCGTTAGGACAGGGATCACAGATACGCAGTATTCT.

This clonotype was seen only a few times. This rearrangement joins TRBV7-2 to TRBJ1-3, with D perhaps matching TRBD1 (5 bases). The CDR3 runs 15 residues. CDR1 is SGHTA, CDR2 FQGNSA, per germline. V lost 2 bases to trimming and J lost 0 bases, with 8 bases between them. CDR3 nucleotides: TGTGCCAGCAGCTTACGCGGGGGCTCTGGAAACACCATATATTTT. Translation: CASSLRGGSGNTIYF.

This chain connects TRBV25-1 to TRBJ1-2; D is unresolved. Per the germline V gene, CDR1 is MGHDK and CDR2 is SYGVNS. CDR3 length: 12 amino acids. V lost 8 bases and J 7 bases, leaving 14 bases between the germline ends. CDR3 sequence (DNA): TGTGCCAGCTCCGAGTGGTCTGGTGGCTACACCTTC. Translating it yields CASSEWSGGYTF.

This clonotype was counted only a few times. The DNA for the CDR3 is TGTGCCAGCAGTTTCCCGGACCCCTTTGGCGGGGAGCTGTTTTTT. It yields the protein CASSFPDPFGGELFF. The gene calls are TRBV12-3 or TRBV12-4 and TRBJ2-2; D remains ambiguous. Trimming shortened V by 3 bases and J by 7 bases, and 15 bases separated the two germline ends. CDR3 length: 15 amino acids.

This clonotype occurred a few times. The CDR3 region is CASSSGHRGIGGTQYF. The DNA of the CDR3 is TGTGCCAGCAGTTCGGGGCATCGGGGGATAGGCGGTACGCAGTATTTT. The J gene is TRBJ2-3, the V gene TRBV6-5; maybe TRBD2 (6 bases). The V end lost 4 bases, the J end lost 8 bases, and 22 bases lay between the germline ends. Germline V CDR1 and CDR2: MNHEY, SVGAGI. The CDR3 runs to 16 residues.

J is TRBJ1-4 and V is TRBV12-3 or TRBV12-4, with no clear D. The CDR3 covers 16 residues. V shed 4 bases and J shed 0 bases, with 12 bases lying between them. CDR3 in DNA: TGTGCCAGCAGTTCCCTCCTAGTTGCAACTAATGAAAAACTGTTTTTT. It codes for CASSSLLVATNEKLFF.

This clonotype was found a few times. The V call is TRBV12-5, the J call TRBJ2-2; either TRBD1 or TRBD2 may fit D (5 bases each). The CDR3 extends over 16 amino acids. Trimming shortened V by 6 bases and J by 2 bases, and 16 bases separated the two germline ends. CDR1 and CDR2 (germline): LGHNT, FRNRAP. CDR3 loop: CASGPGTGHNTGELFF. DNA of the CDR3: TGTGCTAGTGGACCCGGGACGGGGCACAACACCGGGGAGCTGTTTTTT.

This clonotype was observed a handful of times. The rearrangement uses TRBV29-1 and TRBJ2-1; TRBD2 aligns across 15 bases. Trimming removed 4 bases from V and 8 bases from J; junction bases left unmatched: 12. This CDR3 comprises 17 residues. Germline CDR1 is SQVTM and CDR2 is ANQGSEA. The CDR3 DNA reads as TGCAGCGTTGCCGGGACTAGCGGGGGGACCCTCTCGGATGAGCAGTTCTTC. Protein sequence: CSVAGTSGGTLSDEQFF.

This clonotype was detected many times. This rearrangement joins TRBV7-8 to TRBJ2-1; D is unclear. From germline, CDR1 is SGHVS and CDR2 FQNEAQ. The CDR3 sequence is 14 residues long. Deletions cut 3 bases from V and 1 base from J, with 7 bases between. The CDR3 here is CASSFSRSYNEQFF. CDR3 in DNA: TGTGCCAGCAGCTTTAGCAGATCCTACAATGAGCAGTTCTTC. Complete variable domain (other parts from reference TRBV7-8 and TRBJ2-1): GAGVSQSPRYKVAKRGQDVALRCDPISGHVSLFWYQQALGQGPEFLTYFQNEAQLDKSGLPSDRFFAERPEGSVSTLKIQRTQQEDSAVYLCASSFSRSYNEQFFGPGTRLTVL.